Presented here are 2 T cell receptor beta chains from one specimen sequenced in a study of T cell repertoires in cytomegalovirus infection. Their antigen targets remain unknown. One entry per CDR3 protein results from TCRdb running MiXCR on the reads. The sample lists 640,000 or so distinct CDR3 sequences; around 31% were seen once. Specimen: cultured PBMCs, collected from culture after CMV antigen stimulation. All receptors come from a human donor in good health (CMV status not recorded). Some clones in this sample may be carry-over from other donors' samples.

J is TRBJ1-4 and V is TRBV20-1; D not resolved. The CDR3 contains 13 residues. Germline V lookup: CDR1 DFQATT, CDR2 SNEGSKA (reference sequence). The V and J ends lost 2 bases and 7 bases respectively, with 11 bases between them. The CDR3 loop is CSARMYRGEKLFF. As DNA, the CDR3 is TGCAGTGCTAGAATGTATCGTGGTGAAAAACTGTTTTTT.

This clonotype was detected a few times. The chain uses TRBV6-1 and TRBJ1-2; TRBD1 matches 7 bases. This CDR3 has 12 amino acids. Germline V lookup: CDR1 MNHNS, CDR2 SASEGT. V trimming: 7 bases; J trimming: 5 bases; junction bases outside the gene matches: 4. The CDR3, as DNA: TGTGCCAGCAAGACAGGGATGTATGGCTACACCTTC. Translated, it gives CASKTGMYGYTF.